The 21 T cell receptor beta chains listed next were all sequenced from one sample in a study of cytomegalovirus exposure and HLA in healthy donors. PCR employed 60 Vbeta and 13 Jbeta primers. Here immunoSEQ multiplex PCR was the method, and the copy in TCRdb shows in-frame clones only, minus some. The sample yields more than 70,000 clones, 65% to 80% seen once. The material sequenced was PBMCs. These TCRs come from a man aged 40-49 years in good health and CMV-seronegative.

CDR3 DNA sequence: TGTGCCAGCAGCGTTGGCAGGATCTATAATTCACCCCTCCACTTT. Encoded protein: CASSVGRIYNSPLHF. The chain employs TRBV9 and TRBJ1-6, with D uncertain. Germline V gives CDR1 SGDLS, CDR2 YYNGEE. The CDR3 contains 15 residues. Trimming shortened V by 2 bases and J by 3 bases, and 9 bases separated the two germline ends.

The rearrangement links TRBV4-1 to TRBJ1-6, with D unresolved. The CDR3 runs 17 residues. V was pared by 1 base and J by 7 bases, with 17 bases between. Germline-derived CDR1 and CDR2 are MGHRA and YSYEKL. This chain's CDR3 is CASSQGPEAQKNSPLHF. The CDR3 DNA sequence: TGCGCCAGCAGCCAAGGACCCGAGGCCCAGAAAAATTCACCCCTCCACTTT.

The V and J genes are TRBV5-8 and TRBJ1-1; maybe TRBD1 (5 bases). V dropped 4 bases and J dropped 10 bases, with 23 bases sitting between them. The CDR3 loop spans 15 amino acids. Germline V CDR1 and CDR2: SGHTS, YDEGEE. CDR3 coding DNA: TGTGCCAGCAGCAAACTCCCGTCGGGGGGAATGACAGCTTTCTTT. The encoded protein is CASSKLPSGGMTAFF.

This clone appeared once. V and J are TRBV6-5 and TRBJ1-6, with D unclear. CDR1 and CDR2 from the germline V gene are MNHEY and SVGAGI. Trimming removed 7 bases at V and 0 bases at J, with 10 bases between. This CDR3 is 15 amino acids long. CDR3 sequence (DNA): TGTGCCAGCAAGTCGGAGAGCTCCTATAATTCACCCCTCCACTTT. Its translation is CASKSESSYNSPLHF.

V gene TRBV7-2 combines with J gene TRBJ2-3; TRBD2 matches at 13 bases. The CDR3 consists of 16 residues. In germline, CDR1 is SGHTA, CDR2 FQGNSA. V gave up 6 bases and J gave up 2 bases; unmatched junction bases: 5. The CDR3 sequence is CASSRTSGGDTDTQYF. CDR3 nucleotides: TGTGCCAGCAGTCGGACTAGCGGGGGAGACACAGATACGCAGTATTTT.

The genes are TRBV4-1 and TRBJ1-1; D not resolved. The germline gives CDR1 MGHRA, CDR2 YSYEKL. The CDR3 sequence is 13 residues long. Trimming left V 0 bases short and J 13 bases short, with 15 bases between. The CDR3 protein is CASSQERERLVFF. CDR3 DNA sequence: TGCGCCAGCAGCCAAGAGCGGGAACGATTGGTTTTCTTT.

This clone was found a few times. The chain links TRBV6-5 to TRBJ1-1, with D uncertain. Trimming removed 6 bases from V and 0 bases from J, with 11 bases in between. This CDR3 spans 14 amino acids. Germline V gives CDR1 MNHEY, CDR2 SVGAGI. The CDR3 DNA is TGTGCCAGCAGCCAGACATTGATGAACACTGAAGCTTTCTTT. Amino acids: CASSQTLMNTEAFF.

This sequence joins TRBV6-5 and TRBJ2-3; weak D call: TRBD2 (5 bases). Germline loops: CDR1 MNHEY, CDR2 SVGAGI. The CDR3 covers 16 residues. Trimming removed 1 base from V and 0 bases from J, with 11 bases in between. The CDR3: CASSYLAKPSTDTQYF. CDR3 DNA sequence: TGTGCCAGCAGTTACTTAGCGAAACCTAGCACAGATACGCAGTATTTT.

The gene calls are TRBV7-2 and TRBJ2-2, with D hard to call. Trimming cost V 2 bases and J 0 bases, with 7 bases left between them. Germline CDR1 and CDR2: SGHTA and FQGNSA. The CDR3 contains 15 residues. The CDR3 is CASSLSPTNTGELFF. The CDR3 nucleotides read TGTGCCAGCAGCTTATCCCCTACGAACACCGGGGAGCTGTTTTTT.

The genes are TRBV5-1 and TRBJ1-1, with D possibly TRBD1 on 5 matching bases. V lost 6 bases and J 5 bases, leaving 17 bases between the germline ends. The CDR3 is 14 amino acids. CDR1 and CDR2 from the germline V gene are SGHRS and YFSETQ. The chain's CDR3 is CASTLSTDRTEAFF. CDR3 sequence (DNA): TGCGCCAGCACCCTCTCGACAGATCGGACTGAAGCTTTCTTT.

This clone was seen a handful of times. The DNA for the CDR3 is TGTGCCAGCAGCTCATATAATTCACCCCTCCACTTT. This encodes CASSSYNSPLHF. The chain has TRBV7-2 and TRBJ1-6; unclear D gene. There are 12 residues in the CDR3. V lost 4 bases, J lost 4 bases, and 2 bases lay in between. Germline V CDR1 and CDR2: SGHTA, FQGNSA.

J is TRBJ1-5 and V is TRBV20-1; D may be TRBD1 (5 bases). Per the germline V gene, CDR1 is DFQATT and CDR2 is SNEGSKA (reference sequence). CDR3 length equals 11 residues. Trimming removed 5 bases from V and 7 bases from J, with 9 bases in between. The DNA for the CDR3 is TGCAGTGCTGGCGGGGGACAGCCCCAGCATTTT. Its protein is CSAGGGQPQHF.

This clone was recorded a few times. V usage is TRBV7-2 and J usage is TRBJ2-1, with a possible D match to TRBD2 (6 bases). Trimming took off 5 bases at V and 12 bases at J, with 23 bases between the two ends. CDR3 length: 15 residues. CDR1 and CDR2 from the germline V gene are SGHTA and FQGNSA. The CDR3 sequence is CASSLQTPRLGRQFF. CDR3 sequence (DNA): TGTGCCAGCAGCCTGCAGACGCCCCGACTAGGCAGGCAGTTCTTC.

The chain uses TRBV19 and TRBJ1-2; D is unresolved. The CDR3 loop spans 15 amino acids. Deletions cut 5 bases from V and 2 bases from J, with 15 bases between. Germline V lookup: CDR1 LNHDA, CDR2 SQIVND (reference sequence). In DNA form, the CDR3 reads TGTGCCAGTAGTGAGGTCTTGCAACCGAACTATGGCTACACCTTC. Its translation: CASSEVLQPNYGYTF.

This clone was found once. CDR3 region: CASSVGSEYQPQHF. The DNA for the CDR3 is TGTGCCAGCAGCGTAGGTTCCGAGTATCAGCCCCAGCATTTT. The chain joins TRBV9 to TRBJ1-5; D is unresolved. The CDR3 runs 14 residues. The V and J ends lost 0 bases and 5 bases respectively, with 9 bases between them. In germline, CDR1 is SGDLS, CDR2 YYNGEE.

This clone came up once. The chain carries TRBV16 and TRBJ1-1, with TRBD1 as a possible D gene (6 bases). This CDR3 is 15 amino acids long. Between the trimmed V and J ends, which lost 7 bases and 3 bases, there was a span of 18 bases. Germline V gives CDR1 KGHSY, CDR2 FQNENV. The CDR3 protein is CASTRGQLRDTEAFF. DNA of the CDR3: TGTGCCAGCACGAGGGGACAACTAAGGGACACTGAAGCTTTCTTT.

This clone was seen a few times. This chain joins TRBV6-5 and TRBJ1-1; the D gene is possibly TRBD1 (5 bases). Trimming left V 6 bases short and J 3 bases short, with 14 bases between. The CDR3 length is 14 residues. Per the germline V gene, CDR1 is MNHEY and CDR2 is SVGAGI. The CDR3, as DNA: TGTGCCAGCAGGGGGGGGGAAACGGACACTGAAGCTTTCTTT. It encodes CASRGGETDTEAFF.

This clone was counted only a few times. The chain combines TRBV28 with TRBJ2-5; TRBD1 is a possible D gene (5 bases). TRBJ2-7 matches the DNA end more closely, so the J call is doubtful. The CDR3 totals 11 residues. Germline CDR1 is MDHEN and CDR2 is SYDVKM. This chain's CDR3 is CASSRQYEQYF. The CDR3, as DNA: TGTGCCAGCAGTCGACAGTACGAGCAGTACTTC.

The chain is built from TRBV2 and TRBJ1-4; 9 bases are a match to TRBD1. The ends lost 5 bases at V and 3 bases at J; junction bases unmatched: 4. Germline assignment: CDR1 SNHLY and CDR2 FYNNEI. The length of the CDR3 is 15 residues. This CDR3 reads CASSQQGAANEKLFF. CDR3 sequence (DNA): TGTGCCAGCAGTCAACAGGGGGCGGCTAATGAAAAACTGTTTTTT.

The chain uses TRBV9 and TRBJ2-1, with D possibly matching TRBD2 (6 bases). The length of the CDR3 is 16 residues. In germline, CDR1 is SGDLS, CDR2 YYNGEE. V dropped 0 bases and J dropped 9 bases, with 19 bases sitting between them. The DNA of the CDR3 is TGTGCCAGCAGCGTAGGGATGGTCGGGGGAGAGAGTGAGCAGTTCTTC. Translated, it gives CASSVGMVGGESEQFF.

This clone showed up just a few times. The chain is built from TRBV6-1 and TRBJ1-2; 8 nucleotides match TRBD1. The ends lost 1 base at V and 8 bases at J; junction bases unmatched: 9. Per the germline V gene, CDR1 is MNHNS and CDR2 is SASEGT. There are 15 residues in the CDR3. For the CDR3, the DNA is TGTGCCAGCAGTGAAGTTCGTCAGGGGGCTAGCGGCTACACCTTC. Translated, it gives CASSEVRQGASGYTF.